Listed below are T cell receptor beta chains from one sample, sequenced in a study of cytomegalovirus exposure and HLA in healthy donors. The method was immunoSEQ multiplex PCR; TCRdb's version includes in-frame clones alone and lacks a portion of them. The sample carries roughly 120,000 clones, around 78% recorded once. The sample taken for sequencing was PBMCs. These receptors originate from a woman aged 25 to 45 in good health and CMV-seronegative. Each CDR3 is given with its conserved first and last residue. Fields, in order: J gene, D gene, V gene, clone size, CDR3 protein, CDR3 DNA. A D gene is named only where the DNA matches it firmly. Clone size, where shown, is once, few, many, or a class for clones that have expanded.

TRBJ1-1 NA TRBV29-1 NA CSVAAGLFTEAFF TGCAGCGTTGCTGCGGGATTGTTTACTGAAGCTTTCTTT
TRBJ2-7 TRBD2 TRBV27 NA CASSARGGAYEQYF TGTGCCAGCAGTGCCCGGGGGGGGGCCTACGAGCAGTACTTC
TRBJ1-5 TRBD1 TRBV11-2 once CASSLDNPTGAVIQPQHF TGTGCCAGCAGCTTAGATAATCCGACAGGGGCGGTGATACAGCCCCAGCATTTT
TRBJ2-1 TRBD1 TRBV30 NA CAWSAGTGRFRGQFF TGTGCCTGGAGTGCCGGGACAGGGAGGTTCCGAGGGCAGTTCTTC
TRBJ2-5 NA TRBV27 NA CASSRGRGQETQYF TGTGCCAGCAGTAGGGGTCGGGGGCAAGAGACCCAGTACTTC
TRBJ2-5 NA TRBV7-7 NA CASSLGVRETQYF TGTGCCAGCAGCTTAGGCGTGCGGGAGACCCAGTACTTC
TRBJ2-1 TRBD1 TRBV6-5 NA CASSTDRGKVNEQFF TGTGCCAGCAGTACCGACAGGGGCAAGGTAAATGAGCAGTTCTTC
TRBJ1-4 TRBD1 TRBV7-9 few CASSLKQGADEKLFF TGTGCCAGCAGCCTCAAACAGGGGGCTGATGAAAAACTGTTTTTT
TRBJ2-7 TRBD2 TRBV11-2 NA CASSLGTSGRYSEQYF TGTGCCAGCAGCTTAGGGACTAGCGGGAGGTACTCCGAGCAGTACTTC
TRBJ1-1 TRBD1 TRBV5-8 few CASSFIVPQGVAEAFF TGTGCCAGCAGCTTTATCGTACCACAGGGGGTAGCTGAAGCTTTCTTT
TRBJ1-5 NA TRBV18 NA CASSFGPGNQPQHF TGTGCCAGCTCATTCGGTCCAGGGAATCAGCCCCAGCATTTT
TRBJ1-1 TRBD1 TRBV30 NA CAWRDRGGPFMNTEAFF TGTGCCTGGAGGGACAGGGGAGGTCCTTTTATGAACACTGAAGCTTTCTTT
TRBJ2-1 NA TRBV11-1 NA CASSLAPNALGEQFF TGTGCCAGCAGCTTAGCGCCGAATGCACTCGGTGAGCAGTTCTTC
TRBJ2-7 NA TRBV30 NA CAWSGGLPYEQYF TGTGCCTGGAGTGGAGGGCTCCCCTACGAGCAGTACTTC